These 3 T cell receptor beta chains were all obtained from the same sample, sequenced in a study of tumor and adjacent non-tumor tissue in lung cancer (dated by TCRdb to the late 2010s). Bulk unsorted tissue served as the source for RNA extraction, and RNA quality was assessed using a NanoDrop ND-1000 and an Agilent 2100. The library was built by means of multiplex PCR. For sequencing, an Illumina HiSeq 2500 was employed. Following protocols modified from ARM-PCR, the researchers constructed TCRbeta libraries through three rounds of nested PCR with primers (Table S4). Clones were called with MiXCR by TCRdb after fastp trimmed the public reads at Q25, and only in-frame beta chains were retained. For every CDR3 protein sequence, its rows merge into one entry that carries the most common genes and DNA. In all, the sample holds tens of thousands of distinct CDR3 sequences, and roughly 80% of those were seen once. About 14% of the sample belongs to the ten largest clones.

Sequencing was performed on lung tumor tissue. These receptors came from a woman aged 45-59 years with non-small cell lung cancer.

Concerning this clonotype itself: One end of the junction does not line up with germline, which may come from a read error. The chain links TRBV12-3 or TRBV12-4 to TRBJ2-7; D uncertain. The CDR3 spans 13 residues. The CDR3 bases are TGTGCTAGCAGACAAACAGACTTCTACGAGCAGTACTTC. Translation: CASRQTDFYEQYF.

On this clonotype itself: At one of its ends the junction is not consistent with the germline gene, which may arise from a read error. The rearrangement uses TRBV6-5 and TRBJ2-1; 11 nucleotides line up with TRBD2. Germline loops: CDR1 MNHEY, CDR2 SVGAGI. This CDR3 contains 15 residues. The CDR3 is CASRIRTSGLGEQLF. CDR3 nucleotides: TGTGCCAGCAGAATCCGGACTAGCGGGTTGGGTGAGCAGTTATTC.

Concerning this clonotype itself: One junction end does not reproduce the germline sequence, and a read error may be involved. This rearrangement joins TRBV6-1 to TRBJ2-7; possibly TRBD1 or TRBD2 for D (5 bases each). The CDR3 sequence is 15 residues long. The germline V gene encodes CDR1 MNHNS and CDR2 SASEGT. In DNA, the CDR3 is TGTGCCAACAGTGCCCGGGACCCCATCCACTACGAGCAGTATTTC. Its translation: CANSARDPIHYEQYF.